The sequence of this T cell receptor (beta chain) was determined in a study of blood T cells in healthy people across ages. Germline V gene sequence: CDR1 SGHTA, CDR2 FQGNSA. Trimming pared 2 bases from V and 2 bases from J, leaving 8 bases between. The CDR3 loop spans 14 amino acids. Study-wide results and limits: Reliance upon unsorted PBMCs precluded definitive naive versus antigen-experienced comparison.

With a J-beta primer mix and a sample-barcoded 5' primer, a second PCR ran about 6 to 11 cycles. Sequencing yielded, for each sample, at least 2.5 million paired-end reads carrying CDR3. TCRdb passed the 5' RACE reads through MiXCR, listing each CDR3 protein once. Of 550,000 to 800,000 distinct CDR3 sequences detected, roughly 30% appear once; the ten largest clones hold approximately 15%. Healthy Russian Caucasian donors spanned ages about 6 to 100 years. This clonotype was seen ten or more times. Its antigen is unidentified. The TCR was taken from a woman aged 80 or over in good health. The sample taken for sequencing was blood. The chain has TRBV7-2 and TRBJ2-3; D gene uncertain. In DNA, the CDR3 is TGTGCCAGCAGCTTAATAACCTACACAGATACGCAGTATTTT. This sequence encodes CASSLITYTDTQYF. Drawing the rest from reference TRBV7-2 and TRBJ2-3, the complete variable domain is GAGVSQSPSNKVTEKGKDVELRCDPISGHTALYWYRQSLGQGLEFLIYFQGNSAPDKSGLPSDRFSAERTGGSVSTLTIQRTQQEDSAVYLCASSLITYTDTQYFGPGTRLTVL.